The TCR beta chain under discussion was sequenced for a study of OX40 agonist ivuxolimab in advanced cancers. Whole-study context: The mean age was approximately 60 years, ranging from about 20 to 90, with around four fifths of participants male. Treatment received earlier with anti-PD-1, anti-PD-L1 or anti-CTLA-4 agents was allowed, and more than 30% had some. Findings and caveats of the study: Nonresponders, in some cases, also had low normalized T-cell clonal expansion.

About this clone itself: Its antigen is unknown.

CDR1 and CDR2 (germline): LNHDA, SQIVND (reference sequence). V was pared by 6 bases and J by 6 bases, with 15 bases between. CDR3 size: 14 residues. The protocol was immunoSEQ multiplex PCR, while the TCRdb copy is restricted to in-frame clones and leaves out a portion. Here the sample spans about 93,000 clones, approximately 94% being singletons. Source: CD4+ or CD8+ T cells sorted from blood, taken in a trial of the OX40 agonist ivuxolimab. The rearrangement uses TRBV19 and TRBJ1-3; D may be TRBD1 (6 bases). The origin of this receptor is an adult with an advanced solid tumor such as melanoma, head and neck, liver or kidney cancer. CDR3: CASRGQVLENTIYF. The CDR3 DNA reads TGTGCCAGTAGGGGACAAGTGCTCGAAAACACCATATATTTT. The variable domain in full, completed from reference TRBV19 and TRBJ1-3, reads DGGITQSPKYLFRKEGQNVTLSCEQNLNHDAMYWYRQDPGQGLRLIYYSQIVNDFQKGDIAEGYSVSREKKESFPLTVTSAQKNPTAFYLCASRGQVLENTIYFGEGSWLTVV.